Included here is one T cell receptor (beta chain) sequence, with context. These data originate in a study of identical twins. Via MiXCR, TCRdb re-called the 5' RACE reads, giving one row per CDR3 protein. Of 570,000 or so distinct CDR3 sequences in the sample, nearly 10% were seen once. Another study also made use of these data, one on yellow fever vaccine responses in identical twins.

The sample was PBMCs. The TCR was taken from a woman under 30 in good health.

The CDR3, as DNA: TGCAGCGTTGAAGATCAGGACGGGATCCAAGAGACCCAGTACTTC. Residues: CSVEDQDGIQETQYF. The chain is built from TRBV29-1 and TRBJ2-5; TRBD2 is a possible D gene (5 bases). V lost 0 bases and J lost 1, with 12 bases in between. The CDR3 sequence is 15 residues long. Germline V gene sequence: CDR1 SQVTM, CDR2 ANQGSEA.